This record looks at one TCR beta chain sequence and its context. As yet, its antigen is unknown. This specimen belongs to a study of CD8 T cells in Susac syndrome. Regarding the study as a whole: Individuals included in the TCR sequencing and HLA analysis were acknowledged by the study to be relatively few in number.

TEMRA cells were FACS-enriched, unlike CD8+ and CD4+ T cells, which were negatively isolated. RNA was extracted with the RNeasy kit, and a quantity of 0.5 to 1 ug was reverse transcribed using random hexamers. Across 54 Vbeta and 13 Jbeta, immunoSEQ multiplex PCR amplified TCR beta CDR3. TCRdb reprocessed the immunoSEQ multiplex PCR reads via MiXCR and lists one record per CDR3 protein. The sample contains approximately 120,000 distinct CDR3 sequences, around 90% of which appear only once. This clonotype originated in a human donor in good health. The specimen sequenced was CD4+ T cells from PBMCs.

CDR3 coding DNA: TGTGCCAGCAGAAGGGACAGCTATAGCAATCAGCCCCAGCATTTT. Amino acids: CASRRDSYSNQPQHF. This rearrangement joins TRBV28 to TRBJ1-5, with 7 nucleotides matching TRBD1. The CDR3 has 15 residues. Germline V gene sequence: CDR1 MDHEN, CDR2 SYDVKM. V dropped 6 bases and J dropped 0; count of bases not matched to a gene: 5.